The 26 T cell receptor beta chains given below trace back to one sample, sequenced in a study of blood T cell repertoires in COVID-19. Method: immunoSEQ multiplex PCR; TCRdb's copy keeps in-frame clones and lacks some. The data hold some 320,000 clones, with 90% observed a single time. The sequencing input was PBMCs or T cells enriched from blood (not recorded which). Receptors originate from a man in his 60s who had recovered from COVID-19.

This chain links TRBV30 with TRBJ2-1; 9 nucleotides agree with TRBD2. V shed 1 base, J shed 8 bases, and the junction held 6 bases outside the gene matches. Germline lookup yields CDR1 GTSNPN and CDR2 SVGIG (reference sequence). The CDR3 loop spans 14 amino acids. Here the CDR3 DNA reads TGTGCCTGGAGTGAAGGACTAGCGCTCTATGAGCAGTTCTTC. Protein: CAWSEGLALYEQFF.

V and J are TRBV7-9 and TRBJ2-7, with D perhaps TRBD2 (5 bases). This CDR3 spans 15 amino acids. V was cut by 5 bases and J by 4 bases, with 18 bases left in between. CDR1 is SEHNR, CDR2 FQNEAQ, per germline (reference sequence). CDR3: CASSGGGWETYEQYF. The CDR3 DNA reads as TGTGCCAGCAGCGGAGGTGGTTGGGAAACGTACGAGCAGTACTTC.

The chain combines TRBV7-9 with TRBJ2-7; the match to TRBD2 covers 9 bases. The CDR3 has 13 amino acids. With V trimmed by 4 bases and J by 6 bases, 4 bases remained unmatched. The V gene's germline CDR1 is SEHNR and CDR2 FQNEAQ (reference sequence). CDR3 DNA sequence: TGTGCCAGCAGCTACGCGGGGGGGATCGAGCAGTACTTC. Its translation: CASSYAGGIEQYF.

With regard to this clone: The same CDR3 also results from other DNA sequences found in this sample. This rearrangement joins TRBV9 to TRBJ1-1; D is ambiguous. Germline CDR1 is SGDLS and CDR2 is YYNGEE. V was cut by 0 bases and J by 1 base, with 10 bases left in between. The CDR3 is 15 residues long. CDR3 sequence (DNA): TGTGCCAGCAGCGTAGCGGGAGCCTCGAACACTGAAGCTTTCTTT. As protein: CASSVAGASNTEAFF.

The CDR3: CASSFVSLETGELFF. The CDR3 region has the DNA TGTGCCAGCAGCTTTGTTTCGCTAGAAACCGGGGAGCTGTTTTTT. The rearrangement joins TRBV5-6 to TRBJ2-2; unclear D gene. The CDR3 contains 15 residues. With 2 bases removed from V and 5 bases from J, the gap between germline ends came to 13 bases. Germline V CDR1 and CDR2: SGHDT, YYEEEE.

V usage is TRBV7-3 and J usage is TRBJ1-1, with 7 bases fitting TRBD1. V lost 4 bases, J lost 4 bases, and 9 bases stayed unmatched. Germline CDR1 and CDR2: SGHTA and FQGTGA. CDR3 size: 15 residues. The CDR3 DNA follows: TGTGCCAGCAGCTCATCGGGACAGCGCGTCACTGAAGCTTTCTTT. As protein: CASSSSGQRVTEAFF.

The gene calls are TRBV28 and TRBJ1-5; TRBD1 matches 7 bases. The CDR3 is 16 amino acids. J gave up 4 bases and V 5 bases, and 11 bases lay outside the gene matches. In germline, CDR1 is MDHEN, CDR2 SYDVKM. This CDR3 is CASSLGGGGWNQPQHF. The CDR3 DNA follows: TGTGCCAGCAGTCTAGGTGGAGGGGGCTGGAATCAGCCCCAGCATTTT. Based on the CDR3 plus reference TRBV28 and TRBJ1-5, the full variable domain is DVKVTQSSRYLVKRTGEKVFLECVQDMDHENMFWYRQDPGLGLRLIYFSYDVKMKEKGDIPEGYSVSREKKERFSLILESASTNQTSMYLCASSLGGGGWNQPQHFGDGTRLSIL.

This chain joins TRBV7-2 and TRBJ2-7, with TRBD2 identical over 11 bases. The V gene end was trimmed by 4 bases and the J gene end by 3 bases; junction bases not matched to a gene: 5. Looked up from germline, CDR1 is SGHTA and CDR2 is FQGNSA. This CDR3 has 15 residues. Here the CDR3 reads CASSSSSGGLYEQYF. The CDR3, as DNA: TGTGCCAGCAGCTCATCTAGCGGGGGGCTCTACGAGCAGTACTTC.

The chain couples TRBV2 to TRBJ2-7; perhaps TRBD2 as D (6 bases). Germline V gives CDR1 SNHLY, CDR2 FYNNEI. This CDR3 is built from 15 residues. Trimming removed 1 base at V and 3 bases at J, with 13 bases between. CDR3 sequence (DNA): TGTGCCAGCAGTGAAGGGGTGGGGGGTTTCTACGAGCAGTACTTC. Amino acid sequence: CASSEGVGGFYEQYF. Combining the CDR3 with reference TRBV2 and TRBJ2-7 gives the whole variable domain EPEVTQTPSHQVTQMGQEVILRCVPISNHLYFYWYRQILGQKVEFLVSFYNNEISEKSEIFDDQFSVERPDGSNFTLKIRSTKLEDSAMYFCASSEGVGGFYEQYFGPGTRLTVT.

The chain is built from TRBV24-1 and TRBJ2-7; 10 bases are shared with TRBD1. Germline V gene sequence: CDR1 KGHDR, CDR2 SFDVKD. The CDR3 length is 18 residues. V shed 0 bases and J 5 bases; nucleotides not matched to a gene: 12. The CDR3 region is CATSDLRGTGVGWNEQYF. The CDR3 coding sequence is TGTGCCACCAGTGATTTGAGAGGGACAGGGGTTGGTTGGAACGAGCAGTACTTC.

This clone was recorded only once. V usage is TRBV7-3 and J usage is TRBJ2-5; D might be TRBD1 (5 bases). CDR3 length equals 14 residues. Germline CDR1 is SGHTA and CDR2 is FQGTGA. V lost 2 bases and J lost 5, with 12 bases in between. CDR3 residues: CASSLYPRGETQYF. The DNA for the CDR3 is TGTGCCAGCAGCTTATATCCTAGGGGTGAGACCCAGTACTTC.

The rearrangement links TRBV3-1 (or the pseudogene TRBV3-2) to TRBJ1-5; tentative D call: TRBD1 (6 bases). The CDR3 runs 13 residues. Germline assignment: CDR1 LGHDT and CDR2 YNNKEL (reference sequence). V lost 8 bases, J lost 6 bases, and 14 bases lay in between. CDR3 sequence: CASGGQSSQPQHF. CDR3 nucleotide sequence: TGTGCCAGCGGGGGACAATCTAGTCAGCCCCAGCATTTT.

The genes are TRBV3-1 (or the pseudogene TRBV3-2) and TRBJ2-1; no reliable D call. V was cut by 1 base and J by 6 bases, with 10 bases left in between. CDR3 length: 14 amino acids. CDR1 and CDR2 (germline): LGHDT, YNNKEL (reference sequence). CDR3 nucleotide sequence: TGTGCCAGCAGCCAAGTGCCTAGTCCCAATGAGCAGTTCTTC. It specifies CASSQVPSPNEQFF.

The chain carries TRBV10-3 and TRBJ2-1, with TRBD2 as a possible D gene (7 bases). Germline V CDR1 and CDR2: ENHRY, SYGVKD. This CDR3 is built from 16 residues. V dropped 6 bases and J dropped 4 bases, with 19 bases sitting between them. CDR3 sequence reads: CAISRLGGGGYNEQFF. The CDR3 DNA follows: TGTGCCATCAGCAGATTAGGAGGGGGGGGGTACAATGAGCAGTTCTTC.

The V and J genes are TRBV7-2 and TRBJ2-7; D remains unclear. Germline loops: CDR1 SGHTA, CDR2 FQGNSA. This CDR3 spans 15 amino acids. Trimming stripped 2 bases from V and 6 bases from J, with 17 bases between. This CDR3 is CASSLRGPPLVEQYF. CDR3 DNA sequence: TGTGCCAGCAGCTTAAGAGGTCCGCCGTTAGTCGAGCAGTACTTC.

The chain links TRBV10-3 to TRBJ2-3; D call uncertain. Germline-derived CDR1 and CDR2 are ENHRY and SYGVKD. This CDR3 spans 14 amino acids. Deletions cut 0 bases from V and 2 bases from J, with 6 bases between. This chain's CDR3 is CAISESIDTDTQYF. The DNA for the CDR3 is TGTGCCATCAGTGAGTCTATAGACACAGATACGCAGTATTTT.

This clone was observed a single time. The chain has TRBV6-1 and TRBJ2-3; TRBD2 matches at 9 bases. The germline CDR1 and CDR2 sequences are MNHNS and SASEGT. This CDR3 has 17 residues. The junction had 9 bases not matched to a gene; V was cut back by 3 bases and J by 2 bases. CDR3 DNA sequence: TGTGCCAGCAGTGATAACCCTCCGGGACTAGCCACAGATACGCAGTATTTT. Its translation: CASSDNPPGLATDTQYF.

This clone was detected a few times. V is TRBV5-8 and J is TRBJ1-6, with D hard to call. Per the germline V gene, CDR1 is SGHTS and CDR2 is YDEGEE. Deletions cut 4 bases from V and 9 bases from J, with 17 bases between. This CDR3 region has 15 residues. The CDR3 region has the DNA TGTGCCAGCAGCCTACTGGGAGGCGGAACTTCACCCCTCCACTTT. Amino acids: CASSLLGGGTSPLHF.

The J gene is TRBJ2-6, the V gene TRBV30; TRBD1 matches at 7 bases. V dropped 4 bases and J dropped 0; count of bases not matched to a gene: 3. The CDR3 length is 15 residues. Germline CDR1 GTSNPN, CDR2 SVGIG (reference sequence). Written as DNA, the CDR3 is TGTGCCTGGATGGGACAGTTCTCTGGGGCCAACGTCCTGACTTTC. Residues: CAWMGQFSGANVLTF. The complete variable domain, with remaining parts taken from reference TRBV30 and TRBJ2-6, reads SQTIHQWPATLVQPVGSPLSLECTVEGTSNPNLYWYRQAAGRGLQLLFYSVGIGQISSEVPQNLSASRPQDRQFILSSKKLLLSDSGFYLCAWMGQFSGANVLTFGAGSRLTVL.

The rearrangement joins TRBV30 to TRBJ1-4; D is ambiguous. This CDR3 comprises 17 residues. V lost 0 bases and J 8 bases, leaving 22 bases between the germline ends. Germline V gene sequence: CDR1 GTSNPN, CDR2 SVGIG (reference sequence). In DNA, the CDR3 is TGTGCCTGGAGTGTACAAGTCGGGAGGGTTCGTACAGAAAAACTGTTTTTT. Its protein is CAWSVQVGRVRTEKLFF. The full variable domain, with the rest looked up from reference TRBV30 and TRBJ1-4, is SQTIHQWPATLVQPVGSPLSLECTVEGTSNPNLYWYRQAAGRGLQLLFYSVGIGQISSEVPQNLSASRPQDRQFILSSKKLLLSDSGFYLCAWSVQVGRVRTEKLFFGSGTQLSVL.

For the CDR3, the DNA is TGTGCCAGCAGCTTGCGGCAGGGGGGCTATGGCTACACCTTC. Protein sequence: CASSLRQGGYGYTF. The rearrangement uses TRBV5-5 and TRBJ1-2, with 7 bases aligning to TRBD1. The CDR3 totals 14 residues. V gave up 1 base and J gave up 4 bases; unmatched junction bases: 4. In germline, CDR1 is SGHKS, CDR2 YYEKEE (reference sequence).

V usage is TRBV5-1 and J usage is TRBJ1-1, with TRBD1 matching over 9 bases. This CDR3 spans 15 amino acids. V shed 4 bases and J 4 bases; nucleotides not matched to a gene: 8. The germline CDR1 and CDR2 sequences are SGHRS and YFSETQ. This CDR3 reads CASSQGDREGTEAFF. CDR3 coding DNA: TGCGCCAGCAGCCAGGGGGACAGGGAGGGCACTGAAGCTTTCTTT.

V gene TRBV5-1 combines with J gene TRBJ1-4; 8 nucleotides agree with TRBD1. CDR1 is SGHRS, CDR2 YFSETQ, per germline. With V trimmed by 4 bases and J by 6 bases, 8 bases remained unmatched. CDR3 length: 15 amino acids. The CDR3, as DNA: TGCGCCAGCAGCAAGGACAGGGCCTGGTATGAAAAACTGTTTTTT. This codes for CASSKDRAWYEKLFF.

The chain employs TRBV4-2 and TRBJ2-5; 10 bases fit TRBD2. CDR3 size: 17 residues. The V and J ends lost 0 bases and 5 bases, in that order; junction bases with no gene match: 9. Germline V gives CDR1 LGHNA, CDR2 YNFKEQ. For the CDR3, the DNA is TGTGCCAGCAGCCAAGATCTTTCTAGCGGGAGAGGGGAGACCCAGTACTTC. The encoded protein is CASSQDLSSGRGETQYF.

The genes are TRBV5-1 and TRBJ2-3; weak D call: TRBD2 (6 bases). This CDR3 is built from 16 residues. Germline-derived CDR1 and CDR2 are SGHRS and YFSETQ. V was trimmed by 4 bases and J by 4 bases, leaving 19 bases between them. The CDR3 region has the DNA TGCGCCAGCAGCACGGGGGACGGTTTTCGAGCAGATACGCAGTATTTT. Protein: CASSTGDGFRADTQYF.

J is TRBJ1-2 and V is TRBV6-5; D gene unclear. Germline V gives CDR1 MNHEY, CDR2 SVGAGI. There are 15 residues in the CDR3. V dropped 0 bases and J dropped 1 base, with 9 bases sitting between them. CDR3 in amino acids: CASSYSAVGNYGYTF. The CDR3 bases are TGTGCCAGCAGTTACTCCGCAGTTGGTAACTATGGCTACACCTTC.